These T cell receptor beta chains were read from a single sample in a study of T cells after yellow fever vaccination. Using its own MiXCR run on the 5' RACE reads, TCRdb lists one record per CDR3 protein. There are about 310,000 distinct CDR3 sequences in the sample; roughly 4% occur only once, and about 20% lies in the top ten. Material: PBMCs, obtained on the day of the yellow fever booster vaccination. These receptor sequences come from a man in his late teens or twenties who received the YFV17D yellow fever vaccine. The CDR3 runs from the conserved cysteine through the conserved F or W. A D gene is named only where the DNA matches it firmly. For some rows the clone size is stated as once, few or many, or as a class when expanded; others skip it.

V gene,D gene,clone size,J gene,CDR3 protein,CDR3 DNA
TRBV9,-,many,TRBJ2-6,CASSVQGLGANVLTF,TGTGCCAGCAGCGTACAGGGTCTCGGGGCCAACGTCCTGACTTTC
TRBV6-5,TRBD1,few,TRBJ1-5,CASRPRMGQLSNQPQHF,TGTGCCAGCAGGCCACGGATGGGACAGCTTAGCAATCAGCCCCAGCATTTT
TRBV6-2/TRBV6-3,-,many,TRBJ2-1,CASSYGTPLYNEQFF,TGTGCCAGCAGTTACGGGACTCCCCTCTACAATGAGCAGTTCTTC
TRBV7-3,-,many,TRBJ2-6,CASSLTGTPSGANVLTF,TGTGCCAGCAGTTTAACCGGGACGCCCTCTGGGGCCAACGTCCTGACTTTC
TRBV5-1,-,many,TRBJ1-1,CASSLSQGVYTEAFF,TGCGCCAGCAGCTTGAGCCAGGGTGTTTACACTGAAGCTTTCTTT
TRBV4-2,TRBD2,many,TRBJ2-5,CASSQGRRGMQETQYF,TGTGCCAGCAGCCAAGGTCGGCGGGGGATGCAAGAGACCCAGTACTTC
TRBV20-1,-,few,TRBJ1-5,CSASRHPGRNQPQHF,TGCAGTGCTAGTCGACATCCAGGGCGCAATCAGCCCCAGCATTTT
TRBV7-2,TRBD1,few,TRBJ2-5,CASRRGQQETQYF,TGTGCCAGCAGACGGGGACAGCAAGAGACCCAGTACTTC
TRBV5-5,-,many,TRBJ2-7,CASSVGLYEQYF,TGTGCCAGCAGCGTCGGACTCTACGAGCAGTACTTC
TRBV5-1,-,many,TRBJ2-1,CASRTKLVGGNEQFF,TGCGCCAGCAGGACTAAGTTAGTAGGTGGCAATGAGCAGTTCTTC
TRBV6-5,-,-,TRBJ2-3,CASTQGQQSTDTQYF,TGTGCCAGCACACAAGGACAGCAAAGCACAGATACGCAGTATTTT
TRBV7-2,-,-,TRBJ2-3,CASTPGRTDTQYF,TGTGCCAGCACCCCGGGTCGCACAGATACGCAGTATTTT
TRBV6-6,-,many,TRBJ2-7,CASSPGLYEQYF,TGTGCCAGCAGCCCGGGTCTCTACGAGCAGTACTTC
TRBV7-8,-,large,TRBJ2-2,CASSAVANTGELFF,TGTGCCAGCAGCGCAGTCGCGAACACCGGGGAGCTGTTTTTT
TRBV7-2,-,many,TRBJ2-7,CASSVDNSGEQYF,TGTGCCAGCAGTGTCGACAACAGTGGCGAGCAGTACTTC
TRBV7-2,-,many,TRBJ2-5,CASSIQETQYF,TGTGCCAGCAGCATCCAAGAGACCCAGTACTTC
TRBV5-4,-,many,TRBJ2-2,CASSLAGTGELFF,TGTGCCAGCAGCTTAGCGGGTACAGGGGAGCTGTTTTTT
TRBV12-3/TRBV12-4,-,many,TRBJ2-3,CASSLTENTQYF,TGTGCCAGCAGTCTGACAGAGAATACGCAGTATTTT
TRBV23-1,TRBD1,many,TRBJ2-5,CASRSGTEHQETQYF,TGCGCCAGCAGATCCGGGACAGAACATCAAGAGACCCAGTACTTC
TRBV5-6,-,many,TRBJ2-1,CASSLDENNEQFF,TGTGCCAGCAGCTTGGACGAGAACAATGAGCAGTTCTTC
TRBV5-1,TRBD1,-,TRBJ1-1,CASSLTGAAMNTEAFF,TGCGCCAGCAGCTTAACAGGGGCCGCTATGAACACTGAAGCTTTCTTT
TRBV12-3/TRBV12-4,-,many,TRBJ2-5,CASSSRRSVETQYF,TGTGCCAGCAGCTCCCGGCGATCTGTGGAGACCCAGTACTTC
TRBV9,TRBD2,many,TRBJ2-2,CASSPGLGPGELFF,TGTGCCAGCAGCCCGGGACTAGGCCCCGGGGAGCTGTTTTTT
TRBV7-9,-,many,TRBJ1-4,CASTAGQGYAYEKLFF,TGTGCCAGCACCGCCGGGCAGGGGTATGCCTATGAAAAACTGTTTTTT
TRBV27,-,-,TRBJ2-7,CASSLGDLNYEQYF,TGTGCCAGCAGTTTAGGGGACCTGAACTACGAGCAGTACTTC
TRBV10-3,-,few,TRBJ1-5,CAIKDTEYQPQHF,TGTGCCATCAAGGACACGGAATATCAGCCCCAGCATTTT
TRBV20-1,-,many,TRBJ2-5,CSALDSLQETQYF,TGCAGTGCCCTAGACAGTTTACAAGAGACCCAGTACTTC
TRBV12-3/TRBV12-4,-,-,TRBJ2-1,CASRVDRTSNEQFF,TGTGCCAGCAGGGTAGACAGGACCTCCAATGAGCAGTTCTTC
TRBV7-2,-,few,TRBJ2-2,CASNPSKNTGELFF,TGTGCCAGCAATCCGAGCAAGAACACCGGGGAGCTGTTTTTT
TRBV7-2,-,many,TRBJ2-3,CASSLLGVAVTDTQYF,TGTGCCAGCAGCTTACTAGGGGTTGCCGTCACAGATACGCAGTATTTT
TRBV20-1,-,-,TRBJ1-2,CSARTLYGYTF,TGCAGTGCTCGGACCTTATATGGCTACACCTTC
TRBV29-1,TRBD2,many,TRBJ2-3,CSTRTSGGPDTQYF,TGCAGCACACGGACTAGCGGGGGACCAGATACGCAGTATTTT
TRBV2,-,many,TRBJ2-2,CASSEEYTGELFF,TGTGCCAGCAGTGAAGAGTACACCGGGGAGCTGTTTTTT
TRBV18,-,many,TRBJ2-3,CASSPAQGGVADTQYF,TGTGCCAGCTCACCAGCTCAGGGGGGCGTGGCAGATACGCAGTATTTT
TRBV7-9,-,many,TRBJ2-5,CASSPPGFFGETQYF,TGTGCCAGCAGTCCTCCAGGGTTCTTTGGCGAGACCCAGTACTTC
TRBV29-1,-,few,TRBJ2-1,CSVEGGPSSYNEQFF,TGCAGCGTTGAAGGGGGCCCGAGCTCCTACAATGAGCAGTTCTTC
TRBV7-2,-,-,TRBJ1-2,CASSTVFVRAGKGYTF,TGTGCCAGCAGCACCGTCTTCGTCCGGGCGGGGAAAGGCTACACCTTC